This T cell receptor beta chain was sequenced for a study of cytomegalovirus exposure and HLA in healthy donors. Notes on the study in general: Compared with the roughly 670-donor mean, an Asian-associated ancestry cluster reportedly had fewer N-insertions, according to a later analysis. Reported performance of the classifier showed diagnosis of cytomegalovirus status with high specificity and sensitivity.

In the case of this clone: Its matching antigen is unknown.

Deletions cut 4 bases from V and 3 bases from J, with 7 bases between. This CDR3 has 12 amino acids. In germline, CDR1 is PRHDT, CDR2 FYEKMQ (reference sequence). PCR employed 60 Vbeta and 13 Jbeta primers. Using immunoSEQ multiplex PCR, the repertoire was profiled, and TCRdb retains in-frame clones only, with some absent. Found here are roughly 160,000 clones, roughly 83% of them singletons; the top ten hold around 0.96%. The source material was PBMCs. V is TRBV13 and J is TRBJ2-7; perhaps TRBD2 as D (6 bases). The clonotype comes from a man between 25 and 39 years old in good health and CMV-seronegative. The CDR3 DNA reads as TGTGCCAGCAGCTCCGGGGGCTACGAGCAGTACTTC. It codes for CASSSGGYEQYF.